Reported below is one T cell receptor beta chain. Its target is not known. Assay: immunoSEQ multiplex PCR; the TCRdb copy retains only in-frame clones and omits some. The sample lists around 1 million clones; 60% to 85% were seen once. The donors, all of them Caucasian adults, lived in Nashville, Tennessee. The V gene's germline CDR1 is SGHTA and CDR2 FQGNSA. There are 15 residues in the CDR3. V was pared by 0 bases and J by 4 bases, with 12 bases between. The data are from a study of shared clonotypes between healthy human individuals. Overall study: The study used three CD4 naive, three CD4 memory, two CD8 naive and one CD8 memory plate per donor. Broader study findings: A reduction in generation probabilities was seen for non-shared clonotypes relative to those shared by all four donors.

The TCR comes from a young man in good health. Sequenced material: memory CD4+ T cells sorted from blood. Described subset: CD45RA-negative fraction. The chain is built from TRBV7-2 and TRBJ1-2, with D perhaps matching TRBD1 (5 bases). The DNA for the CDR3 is TGTGCCAGCAGCTTAGCCGCAGGGTTTAGCTATGGCTACACCTTC. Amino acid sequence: CASSLAAGFSYGYTF. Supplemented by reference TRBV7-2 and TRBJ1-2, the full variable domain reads GAGVSQSPSNKVTEKGKDVELRCDPISGHTALYWYRQSLGQGLEFLIYFQGNSAPDKSGLPSDRFSAERTGGSVSTLTIQRTQQEDSAVYLCASSLAAGFSYGYTFGSGTRLTVV.